The 26 T cell receptor beta chains listed next were all sequenced from one sample in a study of identical twins. A single record per CDR3 protein comes from TCRdb applying MiXCR to the 5' RACE reads. The sample has 350,000 to 450,000 distinct CDR3 sequences; roughly 18% are singletons. The sequenced sample was naive T cells sorted from blood. The receptors originated from a man aged 45-65 years in good health.

Many counts were recorded for this clonotype. The chain combines TRBV6-4 with TRBJ2-5; perhaps TRBD1 as D (6 bases). Germline-derived CDR1 and CDR2 are MRHNA and SNTAGT. The CDR3 runs to 12 residues. Between the trimmed V and J ends, which lost 8 bases and 3 bases, there was a span of 10 bases. CDR3 region: CASDSGEETQYF. The CDR3 DNA sequence: TGTGCCAGCGATTCAGGGGAAGAGACCCAGTACTTC.

The chain uses TRBV11-2 and TRBJ2-2; 8 bases map to TRBD2. Per germline, CDR1 SGHAT and CDR2 FQNNGV. Trimming took 1 base from V and 3 from J; bases not matched to a gene: 7. CDR3 length: 17 residues. Here the CDR3 DNA reads TGTGCCAGCAGCTTAGTTCCGGGGGGGCCTTACACCGGGGAGCTGTTTTTT. Translation gives CASSLVPGGPYTGELFF. Full variable domain (outside the CDR3, taken from reference TRBV11-2 and TRBJ2-2): EAGVAQSPRYKIIEKRQSVAFWCNPISGHATLYWYQQILGQGPKLLIQFQNNGVVDDSQLPKDRFSAERLKGVDSTLKIQPAKLEDSAVYLCASSLVPGGPYTGELFFGEGSRLTVL.

The CDR3 DNA sequence: TGCGCCAGCAGCCAAGATCTGGGGGCGCGAACTGAAGCTTTCTTT. Translating it yields CASSQDLGARTEAFF. V gene TRBV4-3 combines with J gene TRBJ1-1; TRBD1 might be the D (6 bases). The CDR3 extends over 15 amino acids. The germline CDR1 and CDR2 sequences are LGHNA and YSLEER. With 0 bases removed from V and 5 bases from J, the gap between germline ends came to 13 bases.

This clonotype was observed at least ten times. The gene calls are TRBV11-2 and TRBJ2-5, with 8 bases fitting TRBD2. The V gene's germline CDR1 is SGHAT and CDR2 FQNNGV. V was pared by 2 bases and J by 4 bases, with 6 bases of the junction left unmatched. The length of the CDR3 is 15 residues. The CDR3 here is CASSLPGGPLETQYF. The CDR3, as DNA: TGTGCCAGCAGCTTACCGGGGGGGCCCTTAGAGACCCAGTACTTC.

This clonotype was counted many times. The rearrangement joins TRBV11-2 to TRBJ2-1; no clear D. The length of the CDR3 is 14 residues. The germline CDR1 and CDR2 sequences are SGHAT and FQNNGV. The germline V and J ends were trimmed by 2 bases and 0 bases, with 5 bases remaining between them. The CDR3 sequence: CASSLFVSYNEQFF. The CDR3 nucleotides read TGTGCCAGCAGCTTATTTGTCTCCTACAATGAGCAGTTCTTC.

This clonotype was seen many times. This sequence joins TRBV5-5 and TRBJ1-4; D is undetermined. The CDR3 covers 12 residues. Trimming took 0 bases from V and 8 from J, leaving 5 bases between them. Per the germline V gene, CDR1 is SGHKS and CDR2 is YYEKEE (reference sequence). The CDR3 protein is CASSLVGEKLFF. CDR3 in DNA: TGTGCCAGCAGCTTGGTCGGAGAAAAACTGTTTTTT. Full variable domain (missing parts from reference TRBV5-5 and TRBJ1-4): DAGVTQSPTHLIKTRGQQVTLRCSPISGHKSVSWYQQVLGQGPQFIFQYYEKEERGRGNFPDRFSARQFPNYSSELNVNALLLGDSALYLCASSLVGEKLFFGSGTQLSVL.

This clonotype was counted ten times or more. The chain couples TRBV6-5 to TRBJ2-1; tentatively, D is TRBD1 (6 bases). Germline CDR1 reads MNHEY; CDR2 reads SVGAGI. Trimming took 0 bases from V and 8 from J, leaving 14 bases between them. The CDR3 contains 15 residues. The CDR3 DNA sequence: TGTGCCAGCAGTTACTCGTTCGGACAGAACTATGAGCAGTTCTTC. Amino acid sequence: CASSYSFGQNYEQFF.

CDR3 amino acids: CSARSGRRSYEQYF. The CDR3 region has the DNA TGCAGTGCTAGATCAGGGCGAAGGTCCTACGAGCAGTACTTC. V gene TRBV20-1 combines with J gene TRBJ2-7; the D gene is possibly TRBD1 (5 bases). The CDR3 runs 14 residues. CDR1 DFQATT and CDR2 SNEGSKA come from the germline V gene (reference sequence). The V gene lost 2 bases and the J gene lost 1 base, with 12 bases spanning the gap.

The gene calls are TRBV28 and TRBJ2-1, with TRBD2 matching 13 bases. Trimming cost V 6 bases and J 7 bases; bases outside gene matches: 9. The CDR3 totals 16 residues. The germline gives CDR1 MDHEN, CDR2 SYDVKM. CDR3 coding DNA: TGTGCCAGCAGCATCTGGACTAGCGGGAGTTGGAATGAGCAGTTCTTC. Translating it yields CASSIWTSGSWNEQFF.

This clonotype was counted many times. The CDR3: CSAGGRGNQPQHF. The DNA of the CDR3 is TGCAGTGCTGGGGGCAGGGGCAATCAGCCCCAGCATTTT. The rearrangement links TRBV20-1 to TRBJ1-5; perhaps TRBD1 as D (6 bases). Germline V gives CDR1 DFQATT, CDR2 SNEGSKA (reference sequence). V was clipped by 5 bases and J by 2 bases, with 10 bases between them. The CDR3 runs 13 residues.

In this sample, this clonotype turned up a few times. This chain joins TRBV28 and TRBJ2-7; D ambiguous. V was pared by 3 bases and J by 1 base, with 10 bases between. The CDR3 has 14 amino acids. Germline CDR1 MDHEN, CDR2 SYDVKM. CDR3 loop: CASSFFGDSYEQYF. DNA of the CDR3: TGTGCCAGCAGTTTTTTTGGGGATTCCTACGAGCAGTACTTC. Together with reference TRBV28 and TRBJ2-7, the CDR3 gives the full variable domain: DVKVTQSSRYLVKRTGEKVFLECVQDMDHENMFWYRQDPGLGLRLIYFSYDVKMKEKGDIPEGYSVSREKKERFSLILESASTNQTSMYLCASSFFGDSYEQYFGPGTRLTVT.

The CDR3 sequence: CASRRQGSNYGYTF. CDR3 DNA: TGTGCCAGCAGGAGACAGGGATCTAACTATGGCTACACCTTC. This sequence joins TRBV28 and TRBJ1-2; TRBD1 agrees at 7 bases. J was trimmed by 0 bases and V by 6 bases; bases with no gene match: 4. Germline-derived CDR1 and CDR2 are MDHEN and SYDVKM. The CDR3 has 14 amino acids.

V and J are TRBV11-3 and TRBJ2-7; D is possibly TRBD1 or TRBD2 (5 bases each). CDR1 is SGHNT, CDR2 YENEEA, per germline. V gave up 0 bases and J gave up 3 bases, with 12 bases separating them. There are 15 residues in the CDR3. CDR3 sequence (DNA): TGTGCCAGCAGCTTAGACCCGGGACGGTTCTACGAGCAGTACTTC. It specifies CASSLDPGRFYEQYF.

This clonotype turned up a few times. The chain uses TRBV10-3 and TRBJ1-6, with D possibly being TRBD1 (5 bases). Looked up from germline, CDR1 is ENHRY and CDR2 is SYGVKD. The CDR3 sequence is 16 residues long. V was clipped by 0 bases and J by 7 bases, with 13 bases between them. CDR3 sequence: CAISESIGTDNSPLHF. The CDR3, as DNA: TGTGCCATCAGTGAGTCGATTGGGACGGACAATTCACCCCTCCACTTT.

This clonotype was found many times. The chain links TRBV20-1 to TRBJ2-1, with D possibly called TRBD1 or TRBD2 (5 bases each). CDR1 is DFQATT, CDR2 SNEGSKA, per germline (reference sequence). V gave up 0 bases and J gave up 0 bases, with 12 bases separating them. The CDR3 is 16 residues long. The CDR3 bases are TGCAGTGCTAGAGATGTGTGGGGGAGCTCCTACAATGAGCAGTTCTTC. This gives the protein CSARDVWGSSYNEQFF.

This clonotype was observed at least ten times. In DNA form, the CDR3 reads TGTGCCAGCAGCCCGACAGGGGCCTCGTATGGCTACACCTTC. It encodes CASSPTGASYGYTF. This chain connects TRBV9 to TRBJ1-2, with 8 bases aligning to TRBD1. Germline V CDR1 and CDR2: SGDLS, YYNGEE. Trimming cost V 4 bases and J 5 bases; bases outside gene matches: 7. The CDR3 has 14 residues.

This clonotype occurred a few times. J is TRBJ2-1 and V is TRBV6-5, with D possibly called TRBD1 or TRBD2 (5 bases each). With 8 bases removed from V and 8 bases from J, the gap between germline ends came to 7 bases. CDR3 length: 10 amino acids. Germline values: CDR1 MNHEY, CDR2 SVGAGI. As DNA, the CDR3 is TGTGCCAGCGGGGGAGATGAGCAGTTCTTC. Translating gives CASGGDEQFF.

This clonotype has a count of ten or more. The CDR3, as DNA: TGTGCCAGCAGCTCCTCCGCAGGGGTCACTGAAGCTTTCTTT. The encoded protein is CASSSSAGVTEAFF. The chain recombines TRBV7-9 with TRBJ1-1; possibly TRBD1 for D (6 bases). CDR1 is SEHNR and CDR2 is FQNEAQ in the germline V gene (reference sequence). V lost 4 bases to trimming and J lost 4 bases, with 13 bases between them. CDR3 length: 14 residues.

The rearrangement uses TRBV6-1 and TRBJ2-7, with 8 bases identical to TRBD1. Losses at the gene ends were 3 bases for V and 6 bases for J; bases not matched to a gene: 7. CDR1 and CDR2 from the germline V gene are MNHNS and SASEGT. This CDR3 spans 14 amino acids. The DNA for the CDR3 is TGTGCCAGCAGTGACCGGACAGGGTACGGCGAGCAGTACTTC. It translates to CASSDRTGYGEQYF.

CDR3 region: CASSYTGTSGTWEYF. The DNA of the CDR3 is TGTGCCAGCAGTTACACCGGGACTAGCGGAACCTGGGAGTATTTT. The chain links TRBV6-5 to TRBJ2-3; 11 bases are a match to TRBD2. J was trimmed by 13 bases and V by 2 bases; bases with no gene match: 11. CDR1 and CDR2 (germline): MNHEY, SVGAGI. The CDR3 is 15 amino acids.

This clonotype was seen a few times. This chain links TRBV4-1 with TRBJ2-4, with TRBD1 identical over 10 bases. Unmatched junction bases numbered 9, after V lost 4 bases and J lost 0 bases. From germline, CDR1 is MGHRA and CDR2 YSYEKL. CDR3 length: 18 residues. The CDR3 here is CASSLQPGQGKAKNIQYF. The CDR3 region has the DNA TGCGCCAGCAGCCTGCAACCGGGACAGGGGAAAGCCAAAAACATTCAGTACTTC.

This clonotype was picked up a small number of times. The chain links TRBV20-1 to TRBJ1-1; TRBD1 aligns across 7 bases. Germline lookup yields CDR1 DFQATT and CDR2 SNEGSKA (reference sequence). The J segment lost 0 bases and the V segment lost 4 bases, leaving 11 bases of the junction unmatched. The CDR3 spans 16 residues. The CDR3 sequence is CSAIRQGRGMNTEAFF. CDR3 sequence (DNA): TGCAGTGCTATACGACAGGGACGGGGAATGAACACTGAAGCTTTCTTT.

This clonotype has only a few counts. V usage is TRBV19 and J usage is TRBJ2-2; D might be TRBD1 (6 bases). The germline V gene encodes CDR1 LNHDA and CDR2 SQIVND (reference sequence). This CDR3 has 13 residues. Trimming shortened V by 6 bases and J by 4 bases, and 9 bases separated the two germline ends. This CDR3 reads CASRSQGTGELFF. CDR3 nucleotides: TGTGCCAGTAGATCACAGGGCACCGGGGAGCTGTTTTTT.

This clonotype has a count of ten or more. The V call is TRBV3-1, the J call TRBJ2-3; 13 nucleotides align to TRBD2. The CDR3 is 16 residues long. Unmatched junction bases numbered 2, after V lost 2 bases and J lost 3 bases. The germline gives CDR1 LGHDT, CDR2 YNNKEL (reference sequence). CDR3 in amino acids: CASSQTTSGGTDTQYF. The CDR3 DNA sequence: TGTGCCAGCAGCCAAACGACTAGCGGGGGGACAGATACGCAGTATTTT.

The chain has TRBV4-1 and TRBJ2-7, with D possibly TRBD1 on 5 matching bases. Germline V lookup: CDR1 MGHRA, CDR2 YSYEKL. The CDR3 consists of 14 residues. Trimming cost V 3 bases and J 4 bases, with 13 bases left between them. CDR3 DNA: TGCGCCAGCAGCCAGACGGCGCAGGGTTACGAGCAGTACTTC. Protein product: CASSQTAQGYEQYF.

This clonotype showed up just a few times. J is TRBJ2-2 and V is TRBV21-1. TRBV21-1 is listed as a pseudogene. This CDR3 has 18 residues. The CDR3 region is CASSKERVSLTNTGELFF. In DNA form, the CDR3 reads TGTGCCAGCAGCAAGGAGAGAGTCAGCCTAACGAACACCGGGGAGCTGTTTTTT.